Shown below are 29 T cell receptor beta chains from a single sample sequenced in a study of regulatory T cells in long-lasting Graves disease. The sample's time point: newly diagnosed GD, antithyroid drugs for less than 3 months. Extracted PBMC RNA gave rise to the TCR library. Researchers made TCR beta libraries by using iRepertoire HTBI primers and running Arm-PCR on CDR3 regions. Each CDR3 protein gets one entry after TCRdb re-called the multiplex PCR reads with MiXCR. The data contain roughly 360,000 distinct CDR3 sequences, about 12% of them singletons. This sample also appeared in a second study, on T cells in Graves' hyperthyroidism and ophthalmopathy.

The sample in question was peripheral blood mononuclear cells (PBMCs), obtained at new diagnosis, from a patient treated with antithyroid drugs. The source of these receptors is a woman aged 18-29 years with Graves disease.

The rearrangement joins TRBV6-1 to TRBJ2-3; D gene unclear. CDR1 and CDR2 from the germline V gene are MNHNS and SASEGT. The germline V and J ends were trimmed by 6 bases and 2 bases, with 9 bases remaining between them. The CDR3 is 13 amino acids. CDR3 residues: CASRTSVTDTQYF. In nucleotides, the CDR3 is TGTGCCAGCAGGACGTCCGTCACAGATACGCAGTATTTT.

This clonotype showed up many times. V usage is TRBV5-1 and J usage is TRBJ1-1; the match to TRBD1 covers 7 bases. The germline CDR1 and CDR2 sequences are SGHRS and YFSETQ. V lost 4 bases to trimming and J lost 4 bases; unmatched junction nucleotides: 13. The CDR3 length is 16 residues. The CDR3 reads CASSGGTKQGSTEAFF. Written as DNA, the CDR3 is TGCGCCAGCAGCGGTGGGACGAAACAGGGGTCCACTGAAGCTTTCTTT.

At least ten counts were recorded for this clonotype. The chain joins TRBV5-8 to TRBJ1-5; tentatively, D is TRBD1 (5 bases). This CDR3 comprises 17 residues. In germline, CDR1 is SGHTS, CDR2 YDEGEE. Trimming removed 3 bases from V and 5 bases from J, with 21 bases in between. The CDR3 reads CASSSPRAHEGYQPQHF. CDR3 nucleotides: TGTGCCAGCAGCTCGCCGCGGGCCCACGAGGGGTATCAGCCCCAGCATTTT.

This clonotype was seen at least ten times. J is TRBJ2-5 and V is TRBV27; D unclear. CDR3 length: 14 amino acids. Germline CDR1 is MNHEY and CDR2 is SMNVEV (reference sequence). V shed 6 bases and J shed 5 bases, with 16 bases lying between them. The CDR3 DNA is TGTGCCAGCAGCCAAACCGAGGTCTGGGAGACCCAGTACTTC. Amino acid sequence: CASSQTEVWETQYF.

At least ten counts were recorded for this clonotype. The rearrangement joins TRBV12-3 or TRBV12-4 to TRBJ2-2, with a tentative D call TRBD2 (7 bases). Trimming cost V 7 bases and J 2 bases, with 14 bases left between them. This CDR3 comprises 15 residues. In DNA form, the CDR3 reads TGTGCCAGCACCTGGGGGGGCTCCAACACCGGGGAGCTGTTTTTT. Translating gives CASTWGGSNTGELFF.

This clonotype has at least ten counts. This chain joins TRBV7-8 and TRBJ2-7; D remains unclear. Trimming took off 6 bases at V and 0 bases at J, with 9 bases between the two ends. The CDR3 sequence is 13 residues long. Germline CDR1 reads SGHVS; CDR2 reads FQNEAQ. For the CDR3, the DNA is TGTGCCAGCAGACCCAGGAGCTCCTACGAGCAGTACTTC. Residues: CASRPRSSYEQYF.

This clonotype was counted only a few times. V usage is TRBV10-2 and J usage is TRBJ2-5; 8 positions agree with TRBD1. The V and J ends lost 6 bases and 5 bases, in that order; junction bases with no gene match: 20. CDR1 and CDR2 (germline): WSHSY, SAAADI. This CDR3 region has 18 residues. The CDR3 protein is CASSAGSPGQGRRETQYF. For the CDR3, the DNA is TGCGCCAGCAGCGCAGGGTCCCCTGGACAGGGTCGTCGGGAGACCCAGTACTTC.

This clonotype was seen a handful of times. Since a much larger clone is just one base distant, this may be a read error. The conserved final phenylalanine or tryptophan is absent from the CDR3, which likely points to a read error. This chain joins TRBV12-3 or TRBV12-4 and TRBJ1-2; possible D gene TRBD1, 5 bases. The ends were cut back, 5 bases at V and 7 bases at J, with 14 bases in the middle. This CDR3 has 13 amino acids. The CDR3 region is CASSPRQSGGYTS. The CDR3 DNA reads TGTGCCAGCAGTCCGCGACAGAGTGGTGGCTACACCTCC.

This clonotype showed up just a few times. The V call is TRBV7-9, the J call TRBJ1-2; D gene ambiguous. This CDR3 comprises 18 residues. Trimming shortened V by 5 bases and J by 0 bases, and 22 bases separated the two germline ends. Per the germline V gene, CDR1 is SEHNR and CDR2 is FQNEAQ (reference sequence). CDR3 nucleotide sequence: TGTGCCAGCAGCCCCCCCATGGCAGCCAGACCAACTAACTATGGCTACACCTTC. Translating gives CASSPPMAARPTNYGYTF.

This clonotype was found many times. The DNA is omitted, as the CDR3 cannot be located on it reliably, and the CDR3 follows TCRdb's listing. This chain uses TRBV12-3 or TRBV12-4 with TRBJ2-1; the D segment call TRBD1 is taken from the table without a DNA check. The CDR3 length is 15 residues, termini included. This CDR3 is CASILGGAPYNEQFF.

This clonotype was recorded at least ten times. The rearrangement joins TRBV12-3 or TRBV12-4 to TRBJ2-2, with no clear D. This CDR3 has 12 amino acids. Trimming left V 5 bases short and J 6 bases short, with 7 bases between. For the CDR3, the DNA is TGTGCCAGCAGTCAACTTCCCGGGGAGCTGTTTTTT. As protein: CASSQLPGELFF.

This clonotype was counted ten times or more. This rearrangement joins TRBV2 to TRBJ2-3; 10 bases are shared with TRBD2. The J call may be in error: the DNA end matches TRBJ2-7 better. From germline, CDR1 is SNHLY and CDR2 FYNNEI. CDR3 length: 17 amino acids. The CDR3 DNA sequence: TGTGCCAGCAGTGGAAGATTACTAGCGGGGCTGCACTACGAGCAGTACGTC. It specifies CASSGRLLAGLHYEQYV.

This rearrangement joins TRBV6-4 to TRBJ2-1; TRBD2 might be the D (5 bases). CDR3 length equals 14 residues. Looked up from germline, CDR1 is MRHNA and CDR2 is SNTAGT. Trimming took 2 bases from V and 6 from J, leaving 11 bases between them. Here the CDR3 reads CASSDRAEGNEQFF. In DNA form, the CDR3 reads TGTGCCAGCAGTGACCGGGCCGAGGGCAATGAGCAGTTCTTC.

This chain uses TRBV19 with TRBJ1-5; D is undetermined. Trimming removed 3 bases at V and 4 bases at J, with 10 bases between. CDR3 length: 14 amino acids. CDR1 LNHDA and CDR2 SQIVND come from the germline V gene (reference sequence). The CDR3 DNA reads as TGTGCCAGTAGTATCCGCAGGACTAATCAGCCCCAGCATTTT. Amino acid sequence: CASSIRRTNQPQHF.

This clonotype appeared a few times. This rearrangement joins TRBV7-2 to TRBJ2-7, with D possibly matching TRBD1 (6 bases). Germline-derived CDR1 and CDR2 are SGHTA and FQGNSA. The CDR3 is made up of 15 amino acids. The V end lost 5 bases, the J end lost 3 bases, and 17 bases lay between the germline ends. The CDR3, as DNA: TGTGCCAGCAGCCCGACGGGCAGGGGAAGCTACGAGCAGTACGTC. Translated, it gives CASSPTGRGSYEQYV.

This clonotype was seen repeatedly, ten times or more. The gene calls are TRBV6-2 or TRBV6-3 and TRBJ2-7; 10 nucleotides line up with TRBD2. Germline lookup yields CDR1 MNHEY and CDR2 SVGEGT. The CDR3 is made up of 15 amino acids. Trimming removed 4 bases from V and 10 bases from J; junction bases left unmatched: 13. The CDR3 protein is CASSSTLAGYVYQYF. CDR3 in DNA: TGTGCCAGCAGTTCCACACTAGCGGGATACGTCTACCAGTACTTC.

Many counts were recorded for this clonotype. The CDR3 sequence is CASSQAYSGDQPQHF. CDR3 nucleotide sequence: TGTGCCAGCAGCCAAGCCTATTCGGGAGATCAGCCCCAGCATTTT. The chain has TRBV3-1 and TRBJ1-5, with no clear D. V gave up 1 base and J gave up 5 bases, with 12 bases separating them. Germline CDR1 and CDR2: LGHDT and YNNKEL (reference sequence). The CDR3 covers 15 residues.

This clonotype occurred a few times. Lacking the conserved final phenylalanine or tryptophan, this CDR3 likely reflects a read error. The CDR3 DNA is TGTGCCAGCAGTCCCCACCGGACAGTTACGTACAATGAGCAGTTCTCC. Its translation: CASSPHRTVTYNEQFS. This chain joins TRBV12-3 or TRBV12-4 and TRBJ2-1, with D tentatively TRBD1 (6 bases). The CDR3 contains 16 residues. V lost 5 bases and J lost 4, with 18 bases in between.

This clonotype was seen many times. The CDR3 protein is CASSLPYRANTEAFF. The CDR3 DNA sequence: TGTGCCAGCAGTTTACCCTACAGGGCGAACACTGAAGCTTTCTTT. The rearrangement uses TRBV28 and TRBJ1-1; D is possibly TRBD1 (6 bases). The CDR3 loop spans 15 amino acids. V was clipped by 2 bases and J by 1 base, with 11 bases between them. Germline CDR1 is MDHEN and CDR2 is SYDVKM.

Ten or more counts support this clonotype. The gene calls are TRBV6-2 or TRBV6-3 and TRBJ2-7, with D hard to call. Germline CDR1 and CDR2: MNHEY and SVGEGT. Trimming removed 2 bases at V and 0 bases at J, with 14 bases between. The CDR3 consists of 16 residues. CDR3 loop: CASSYELRYPSYEQYF. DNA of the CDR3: TGTGCCAGCAGTTACGAACTCCGTTACCCCTCCTACGAGCAGTACTTC.

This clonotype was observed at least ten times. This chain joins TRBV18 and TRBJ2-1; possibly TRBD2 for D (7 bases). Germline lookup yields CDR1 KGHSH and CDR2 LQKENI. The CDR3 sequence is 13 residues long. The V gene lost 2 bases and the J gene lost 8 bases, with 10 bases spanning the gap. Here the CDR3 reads CASSPRGGDEQFF. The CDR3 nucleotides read TGTGCCAGCTCACCAAGGGGGGGTGATGAGCAGTTCTTC. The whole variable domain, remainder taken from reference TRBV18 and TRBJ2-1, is NAGVMQNPRHLVRRRGQEARLRCSPMKGHSHVYWYRQLPEEGLKFMVYLQKENIIDESGMPKERFSAEFPKEGPSILRIQQVVRGDSAAYFCASSPRGGDEQFFGPGTRLTVL.

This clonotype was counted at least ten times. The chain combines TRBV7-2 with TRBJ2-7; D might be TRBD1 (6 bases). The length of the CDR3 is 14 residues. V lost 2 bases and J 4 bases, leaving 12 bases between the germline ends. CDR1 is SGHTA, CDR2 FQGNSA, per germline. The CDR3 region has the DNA TGTGCCAGCAGCTTATACACAGGGCAGTACGAGCAGTACTTC. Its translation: CASSLYTGQYEQYF.

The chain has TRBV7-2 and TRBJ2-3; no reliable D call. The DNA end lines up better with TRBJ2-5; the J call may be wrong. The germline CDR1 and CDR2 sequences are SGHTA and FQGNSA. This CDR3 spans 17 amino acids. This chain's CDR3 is CASSLLGGGPAPETQYF. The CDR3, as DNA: TGTGCCAGCAGCTTACTGGGTGGCGGACCCGCCCCAGAGACCCAGTACTTC.

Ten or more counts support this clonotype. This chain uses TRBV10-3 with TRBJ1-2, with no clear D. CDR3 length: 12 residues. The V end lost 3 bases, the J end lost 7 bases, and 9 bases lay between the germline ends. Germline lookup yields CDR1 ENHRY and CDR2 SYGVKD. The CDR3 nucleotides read TGTGCCATCAGTGATGGGCGTCCTGGCTACACCTTC. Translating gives CAISDGRPGYTF.

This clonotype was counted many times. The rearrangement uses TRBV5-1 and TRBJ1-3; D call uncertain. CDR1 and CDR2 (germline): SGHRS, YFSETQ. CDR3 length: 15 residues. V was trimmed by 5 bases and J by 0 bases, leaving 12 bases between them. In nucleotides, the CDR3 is TGCGCCAGCAGTCGGCCAGACATCTCTGGAAACACCATATATTTT. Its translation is CASSRPDISGNTIYF. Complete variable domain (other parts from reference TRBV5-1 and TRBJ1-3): KAGVTQTPRYLIKTRGQQVTLSCSPISGHRSVSWYQQTPGQGLQFLFEYFSETQRNKGNFPGRFSGRQFSNSRSEMNVSTLELGDSALYLCASSRPDISGNTIYFGEGSWLTVV.

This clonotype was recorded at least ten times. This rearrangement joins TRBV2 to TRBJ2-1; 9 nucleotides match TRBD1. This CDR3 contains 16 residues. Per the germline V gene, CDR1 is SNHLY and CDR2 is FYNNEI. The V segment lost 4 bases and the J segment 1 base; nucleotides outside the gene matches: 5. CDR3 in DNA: TGTGCCAGCAGTGTCGGGACAGGGTGGTCCTACAATGAGCAGTTCTTC. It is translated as CASSVGTGWSYNEQFF.

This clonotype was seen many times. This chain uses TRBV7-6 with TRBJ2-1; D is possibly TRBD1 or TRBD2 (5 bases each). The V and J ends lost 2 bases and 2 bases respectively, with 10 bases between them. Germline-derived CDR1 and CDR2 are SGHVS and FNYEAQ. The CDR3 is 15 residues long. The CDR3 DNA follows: TGTGCCAGCAGCTTACAGGGAGTTACCTACAATGAGCAGTTCTTC. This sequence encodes CASSLQGVTYNEQFF.

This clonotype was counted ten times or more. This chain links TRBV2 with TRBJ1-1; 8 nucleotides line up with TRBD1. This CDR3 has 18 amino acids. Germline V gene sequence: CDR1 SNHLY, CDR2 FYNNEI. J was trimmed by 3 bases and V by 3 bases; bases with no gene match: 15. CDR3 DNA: TGTGCCAGCAGTGACCCCAGGGGGCTTAATGTACCCGACACTGAAGCTTTCTTT. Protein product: CASSDPRGLNVPDTEAFF.

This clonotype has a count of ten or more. CDR3 DNA: TGTGCCAGCAGTCAAATACAGCCTCAGAACACTGAAGCTTTCTTT. It translates to CASSQIQPQNTEAFF. The chain is built from TRBV2 and TRBJ1-1; D gene unclear. Germline lookup yields CDR1 SNHLY and CDR2 FYNNEI. The CDR3 extends over 15 amino acids. The V and J ends lost 5 bases and 1 base respectively, with 14 bases between them.